The present T cell receptor (beta chain) was sequenced within a study of T cell repertoires in cytomegalovirus infection. Study-level background: A matching HLA type, together with CMV infection, was signaled by public TCR beta signatures.

General study results and limits: Cumulative public TCR beta family frequency identified carriers of CMV plus the relevant HLA. The response measured ex vivo was dominated by TCR beta clonotypes (HLA-C-restricted and CMV-specific).

About this clonotype itself: The antigen remains unidentified.

V lost 5 bases and J lost 6, with 22 bases in between. The CDR3 spans 16 residues. Germline V gene sequence: CDR1 MNHEY, CDR2 SMNVEV (reference sequence). TCRdb analysed the reads with MiXCR anew, one entry per CDR3 protein. The sample has 300,000 or so distinct CDR3 sequences, roughly 9.3% seen once. The material sequenced was PBMCs. The chain uses TRBV27 and TRBJ1-2, with D uncertain. The receptor was derived from a human donor in good health (CMV status not recorded). Some clones in this sample may be carry-over from other donors' samples. Here the CDR3 DNA reads TGTGCCAGCAGTCCCTTCGGACGGGAACGTATAGATGGCTACACCTTC. It is translated as CASSPFGRERIDGYTF.